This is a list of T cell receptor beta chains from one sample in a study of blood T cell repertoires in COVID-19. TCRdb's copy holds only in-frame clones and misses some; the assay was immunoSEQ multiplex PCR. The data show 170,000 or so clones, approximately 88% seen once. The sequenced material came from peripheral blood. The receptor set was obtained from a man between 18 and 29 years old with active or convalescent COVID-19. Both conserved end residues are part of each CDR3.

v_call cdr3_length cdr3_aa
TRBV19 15 CASSGRQGVTGELFF
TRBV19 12 CASSIGWADQHF
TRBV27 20 CASSLYSPSPVAGGADTQYF
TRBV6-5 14 CASSYSTTTDTQYF
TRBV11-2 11 CASSYGGEQFF
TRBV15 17 CATSRDQGPGSNQPQHF
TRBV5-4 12 CASSLPPGEQYF
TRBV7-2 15 CASSLALGYNQPQHF
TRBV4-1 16 CASSPPGQGFGNTIYF
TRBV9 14 CASSARTGFEKLFF
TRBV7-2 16 CASSLAPSGGQETQYF
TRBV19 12 CASSKDTYGYTF
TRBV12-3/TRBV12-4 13 CASSLNGGQPQHF
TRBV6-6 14 CASSYSEVNYGYTF
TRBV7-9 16 CASSSTGTDVYNEQFF
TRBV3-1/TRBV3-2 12 CASKTSTDTQYF
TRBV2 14 CASRWGQGYQPQHF
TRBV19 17 CASSIDRSTYPNTEAFF
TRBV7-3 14 CASSWRERSDTQYF
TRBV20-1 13 CSASPSSGSPLHF
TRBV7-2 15 CASNRRWQANTEAFF
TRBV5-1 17 CASSPGGTSGSQETQYF
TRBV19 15 CASSSIAVITDTQYF
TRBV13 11 CASSFSDEQYF